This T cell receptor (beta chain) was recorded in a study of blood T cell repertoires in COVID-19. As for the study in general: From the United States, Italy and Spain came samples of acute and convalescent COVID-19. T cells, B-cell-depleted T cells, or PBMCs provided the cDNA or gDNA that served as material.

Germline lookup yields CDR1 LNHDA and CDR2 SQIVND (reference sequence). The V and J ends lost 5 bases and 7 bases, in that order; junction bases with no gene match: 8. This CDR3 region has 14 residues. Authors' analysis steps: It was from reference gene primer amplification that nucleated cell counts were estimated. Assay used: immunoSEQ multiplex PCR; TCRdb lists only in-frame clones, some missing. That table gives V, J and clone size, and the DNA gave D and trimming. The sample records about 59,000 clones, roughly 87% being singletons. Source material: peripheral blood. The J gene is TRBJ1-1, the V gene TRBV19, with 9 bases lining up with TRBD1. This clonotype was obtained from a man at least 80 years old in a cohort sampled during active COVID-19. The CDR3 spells CASSAGQGWVEAFF. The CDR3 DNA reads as TGTGCCAGTAGTGCCGGACAGGGGTGGGTTGAAGCTTTCTTT.